A selection of T cell receptor beta chains follows, all from one sample in a study of blood T cell repertoires in COVID-19. Data came from immunoSEQ multiplex PCR; TCRdb stores just in-frame clones and leaves some out. The sample includes roughly 150,000 clones, roughly 84% of them seen just once. Specimen: peripheral blood. Source of these receptors: a woman between 50 and 59 years old with COVID-19, enrolled during active disease. CDR3s include the opening cysteine and the closing phenylalanine or tryptophan. Fields, in order: J gene, D gene, clone size, V gene, CDR3 protein, CDR3 DNA. A D gene is named only where the DNA matches it firmly. Clone size appears in some rows only: once, few, many, or a class for an expanded clone.

TRBJ1-1 | TRBD1 | . | TRBV28 | CASMAGGTEAFF | TGTGCCAGCATGGCAGGGGGCACTGAAGCTTTCTTT
TRBJ2-3 | . | . | TRBV19 | CASSIALGGIADTQYF | TGTGCCAGTAGTATCGCCTTGGGGGGTATTGCGGATACGCAGTATTTT
TRBJ1-5 | . | . | TRBV6-5 | CASSTYRDSNQPQHF | TGTGCCAGCAGTACCTACAGGGATAGCAATCAGCCCCAGCATTTT
TRBJ2-2 | TRBD1 | . | TRBV6-1 | CASSDPGTGDPGELFF | TGTGCCAGCAGTGACCCCGGGACAGGGGATCCCGGGGAGCTGTTTTTT
TRBJ2-3 | . | . | TRBV6-5 | CASRASFAQYF | TGTGCCAGCAGGGCTAGCTTTGCGCAGTATTTT
TRBJ1-2 | TRBD1 | . | TRBV11-2 | CASSQTGIYGYTF | TGTGCCAGCAGCCAGACAGGGATCTATGGCTACACCTTC
TRBJ1-2 | TRBD1 | . | TRBV6-5 | CASSYDRGGVHGYTF | TGTGCCAGCAGTTACGACAGGGGAGGTGTTCATGGCTACACCTTC
TRBJ1-6 | TRBD1 | . | TRBV30 | CAWSVQRVRGRNSPLHF | TGTGCCTGGAGTGTACAAAGGGTCAGGGGGCGGAATTCACCCCTCCACTTT
TRBJ1-6 | . | . | TRBV2 | CASSELRVNSPLHF | TGTGCCAGCAGTGAGTTGCGGGTAAATTCACCCCTCCACTTT
TRBJ1-5 | . | . | TRBV5-8 | CASSLAGSNQPQHF | TGTGCCAGCAGCTTGGCAGGGAGCAATCAGCCCCAGCATTTT
TRBJ2-3 | . | . | TRBV27 | CASSLVRADTQYF | TGTGCCAGCAGTTTAGTGAGGGCAGATACGCAGTATTTT
TRBJ2-5 | . | . | TRBV6-2/TRBV6-3 | CASSYSPVLGGYQETQYF | TGTGCCAGCAGTTACTCCCCCGTTTTGGGGGGTTACCAAGAGACCCAGTACTTC
TRBJ1-6 | TRBD1 | . | TRBV19 | CASSRGTGVNNSPLHF | TGTGCCAGTAGTAGGGGGACAGGGGTTAATAATTCACCCCTCCACTTT
TRBJ2-7 | . | . | TRBV11-3 | CASSLALLTNSYEQYF | TGTGCCAGCAGCTTAGCCCTACTGACTAACTCCTACGAGCAGTACTTC
TRBJ2-2 | TRBD1 | . | TRBV6-2/TRBV6-3 | CASSDRGTGELFF | TGTGCCAGCAGCGACAGGGGGACCGGGGAGCTGTTTTTT
TRBJ1-1 | . | . | TRBV29-1 | CSVVTRLNTEAFF | TGCAGCGTTGTTACAAGACTCAACACTGAAGCTTTCTTT
TRBJ1-6 | . | . | TRBV28 | CASSLHGGVNSPLHF | TGTGCCAGCAGTTTACATGGGGGGGTAAATTCACCCCTCCACTTT
TRBJ2-1 | TRBD1 | . | TRBV7-6 | CASSADPGQGNNEQFF | TGTGCCAGCAGCGCCGACCCGGGACAGGGTAACAATGAGCAGTTCTTC
TRBJ2-7 | . | . | TRBV10-3 | CATQGTSYEQYF | TGTGCCACACAGGGTACCTCCTACGAGCAGTACTTC
TRBJ2-7 | TRBD1 | . | TRBV6-5 | CASSYQTGAYEQYF | TGTGCCAGCAGTTACCAGACAGGGGCCTACGAGCAGTACTTC
TRBJ1-2 | . | once | TRBV12-3/TRBV12-4 | CASSLSVSYGYTF | TGTGCCAGCAGTTTATCTGTGAGCTATGGCTACACCTTC
TRBJ1-5 | . | . | TRBV19 | CASSMGRGQPQHF | TGTGCCAGTAGTATGGGCAGGGGCCAGCCCCAGCATTTT
TRBJ2-6 | TRBD1 | few | TRBV7-9 | CASSWDRVLGANVLTF | TGTGCCAGCAGTTGGGACAGGGTCCTGGGGGCCAACGTCCTGACTTTC
TRBJ1-6 | . | . | TRBV11-3 | CASSLVDSGGSPLHF | TGTGCCAGCAGCTTAGTAGACAGTGGTGGATCACCCCTCCACTTT
TRBJ1-2 | TRBD1 | . | TRBV11-2 | CASSDRVGYGYTF | TGTGCCAGCAGCGACAGGGTAGGGTATGGCTACACCTTC
TRBJ2-3 | . | few | TRBV7-9 | CASSLLEGYGTDTQYF | TGTGCCAGCAGCCTCTTGGAGGGGTACGGCACAGATACGCAGTATTTT
TRBJ1-5 | . | . | TRBV28 | CASRFGGTHQPQHF | TGTGCCAGCAGATTTGGGGGCACGCATCAGCCCCAGCATTTT
TRBJ2-2 | . | . | TRBV12-5 | CASSTVPGELFF | TGTGCTAGCTCGACAGTTCCCGGGGAGCTGTTTTTT
TRBJ2-3 | TRBD2 | . | TRBV7-2 | CASSLAGTSGNDPQYF | TGTGCCAGCAGCTTAGCCGGGACTAGCGGGAACGATCCGCAGTATTTT
TRBJ2-3 | TRBD2 | . | TRBV19 | CASSIGTSGADTQYF | TGTGCCAGTAGCATCGGGACTAGCGGAGCAGATACGCAGTATTTT
TRBJ1-2 | TRBD1 | once | TRBV5-1 | CASSLVGGGYGYTF | TGCGCCAGCAGCTTGGTAGGGGGCGGCTATGGCTACACCTTC
TRBJ1-2 | TRBD1 | once | TRBV9 | CASSVTQAGGDGYTF | TGTGCCAGCAGCGTAACACAAGCAGGGGGCGATGGCTACACCTTC
TRBJ1-4 | . | . | TRBV29-1 | CSVPRGEKLFF | TGCAGCGTGCCGCGCGGTGAAAAACTGTTTTTT
TRBJ2-3 | . | . | TRBV4-1 | CASSPSAGLRTDTQYF | TGCGCCAGCAGCCCCTCGGCAGGACTGCGCACAGATACGCAGTATTTT
TRBJ2-7 | TRBD2 | . | TRBV2 | CASRGVAGSYEQYF | TGTGCCAGCAGGGGGGTAGCGGGGTCCTACGAGCAGTACTTC
TRBJ2-1 | . | . | TRBV2 | CASDPGLLYNEQFF | TGTGCCAGCGATCCTGGACTACTCTACAATGAGCAGTTCTTC
TRBJ2-1 | TRBD2 | . | TRBV4-1 | CASSPQPGLAGQQFYNEQFF | TGCGCCAGCAGCCCTCAGCCGGGACTAGCGGGGCAGCAGTTCTACAATGAGCAGTTCTTC
TRBJ1-2 | . | . | TRBV27 | CASSLLQGFNGYTF | TGTGCCAGCAGTTTACTCCAGGGCTTTAATGGCTACACCTTC
TRBJ1-2 | . | . | TRBV2 | CASSKGGENYGYTF | TGTGCCAGCAGTAAAGGCGGGGAAAACTATGGCTACACCTTC
TRBJ2-5 | . | . | TRBV7-3 | CASSRDRQETQYF | TGTGCCAGCAGCCGCGACAGACAAGAGACCCAGTACTTC
TRBJ2-6 | . | few | TRBV7-9 | CASSPTGGSGANVLTF | TGTGCCAGCAGCCCGACTGGAGGGTCTGGGGCCAACGTCCTGACTTTC
TRBJ1-4 | . | . | TRBV5-6 | CASEVATNEKLFF | TGTGCCAGCGAGGTTGCAACTAATGAAAAACTGTTTTTT
TRBJ2-7 | . | . | TRBV10-3 | CAISAGTPIYEQYF | TGTGCCATCAGTGCAGGGACACCTATCTACGAGCAGTACTTC
TRBJ2-3 | TRBD1 | . | TRBV19 | CASSMGTGGRDTQYF | TGTGCCAGTAGTATGGGGACAGGGGGGAGAGATACGCAGTATTTT